Sequencing of this TCR beta chain was carried out in a study of shared clonotypes between healthy human individuals. Turning to the study itself: Donor composition was two women and three men, aged 18 to 49. Study-wide results and caveats: A handful of donors showed sharing of approximately 5% of naive CD4 clonotypes.

Clones were read by immunoSEQ multiplex PCR, and TCRdb kept only the in-frame ones, dropping some. Among about 2.1 million clones listed, about 94% were seen once. As for this clone: What it binds is not known. The same CDR3 arises from other DNA sequences in this sample as well.

Naive CD8 cells comprised CD45RO-negative, CCR7-positively selected cells, excluding terminally differentiated effector memory CD45RA+ cells. V was clipped by 4 bases and J by 3 bases, with 9 bases between them. The germline CDR1 and CDR2 sequences are SGHAT and FQNNGV. The CDR3 totals 13 residues. The chain joins TRBV11-2 to TRBJ1-1; the D is unclear. Sequencing was carried out using naive CD8+ T cells from PBMCs. The source is a man aged 18 to 35 in good health. Some clones in this sample may be carry-over from other donors' samples. The CDR3 region has the DNA TGTGCCAGCAGCTGGGCAGGCGACACTGAAGCTTTCTTT. This gives the protein CASSWAGDTEAFF.